This TCR beta chain stems from a study of CXCR3-negative and CXCR3-positive naive CD8 T cells (dated by TCRdb to between 2019 and 2020). Background for the entire study: In total, about 135 million TRB reads were obtained, or roughly 1.5 +/- 0.3 million reads per library. The TRBV-TRBJ cluster analysis covered naive subsets from 5 or 6 donors and memory cells from 3 donors. Diversity and physicochemical repertoire analyses covered roughly ten donors pooled from two independent experiments.

On the study overall, not on this receptor specifically: Repertoire diversity was comparably high in both naive subsets but much lower in memory CD8+ T cells. Because CXCR3 expression was partially decreased after cryopreservation, freshly isolated PBMCs were used for most assays. Because surface CD5, which has been linked to self-reactivity in mice, was comparable between naive subsets, TCR interaction strength was also inferred from TRB CDR3 physicochemical properties. Compared with CXCR3-negative naive cells, CXCR3-positive naive cells had TRB CDR3s with higher hydrophobicity (lower Kidera factor 4), lower energy, and higher strength and volume indices. Similar TRBV-TRBJ usage was shown by naive CXCR3-negative and CXCR3-positive cells from the same donor, whereas distinct patterns were shown by memory cells.

The listed sequencing device is NextSeq 550. The Human TCR Profiling Kit (MiLaboratory) was used to make UMI-labeled 5' RACE TRB cDNA libraries. cDNA synthesis used the entire amount of extracted RNA, and PCR amplification then used the entire amount of cDNA produced. Libraries were prepared in parallel with an identical number of PCR cycles. As for how the authors treated the data: With a minimum of two reads required per UMI, MIGEC and MiXCR pulled out about 52,000 +/- 9,100 unique UMI-labeled TRB cDNA molecules from each library. An average of roughly 40,000 +/- 10,000 functional in-frame TRB CDR3 nucleotide clonotypes without stop codons was found per library. After downsampling to 5000 UMI-labeled TRB molecules per sample, diversity metrics, including normalized Shannon-Wiener and Chao1, were computed in VDJtools. For the central five CDR3 residues, VDJtools calculated physicochemical properties weighted by clonotype size, namely interaction energy, strength, volume and Kidera factor 4. The reads went through TCRdb reprocessing, and each CDR3 protein sequence gets one entry with no DNA. The authors' filters were not applied to this entry. This specimen's table enumerates about 6,800 distinct CDR3 sequences. Of the sample, around 1.2% is held by the ten largest clones.

For every CD8+ T cell subset, some 310,000 cells were flow-sorted straight into RLT lysis buffer, and each subset was sorted in triplicate. To keep memory contaminants out, a stringent definition of naive CD8+ T cells was applied: CD45RO-CCR7+CD27+CD95-. Using standard density gradient centrifugation, peripheral blood mononuclear cells were isolated from buffy coats. Naive CXCR3-negative and CXCR3-positive CD8+ T cells were flow-sorted on a FACSAria III. Total RNA was extracted from sorted cells using an RNeasy Mini Kit. Reading the germline V gene gives CDR1 SGDLS and CDR2 YYNGEE. From cysteine to phenylalanine, the CDR3 is 13 amino acids long. No DNA appears here. This clonotype ranks as medium-sized (0.01 to 0.1%) by frequency alone, as no count is recorded. Its recognized antigen is unknown.

The TCR originated in a human donor in good health. Some clones in this sample may be carry-over from other donors' samples. The chain is made from TRBV9 and TRBJ2-2. The source material was naive CXCR3+ CD8+ T cells from blood. Sample cell subset or site, as interpreted from the label and publication: CD45RO-CCR7+CD27+CD95- naive CD8+ T cells expressing CXCR3 (TNR3+). CDR3 reads: CASSVGNTGELFF.